These 18 T cell receptor beta chains share one sample of origin, sequenced in a study of CD8 T cells in Susac syndrome. Random hexamers served to reverse transcribe roughly 0.5 to 1 ug RNA. TCRdb recomputed calls from the immunoSEQ multiplex PCR reads with MiXCR, one row per CDR3 protein. Of just over 300,000 distinct CDR3 sequences listed, about 92% are singletons. The material sequenced was CD4+ T cells from PBMCs. These receptors were taken from a human donor with multiple sclerosis.

This chain joins TRBV18 and TRBJ1-4; D not certain. The CDR3 loop spans 15 amino acids. Germline assignment: CDR1 KGHSH and CDR2 LQKENI. The V and J ends lost 0 bases and 4 bases respectively, with 9 bases between them. The CDR3 spells CASSPPAEGNEKLFF. The CDR3 DNA sequence: TGTGCCAGCTCACCACCCGCGGAGGGTAATGAAAAACTGTTTTTT.

The chain has TRBV7-8 and TRBJ2-7, with D tentatively TRBD1 (5 bases). CDR1 is SGHVS and CDR2 is FQNEAQ in the germline V gene. The CDR3 spans 14 residues. The V end was cut by 1 base, the J end by 1 base, with 8 bases between. The CDR3 DNA reads as TGTGCCAGCAGCTTAGTTACAGGATCCTACGAGCAGTACTTC. Its protein product is CASSLVTGSYEQYF.

The V gene is TRBV5-6, the J gene TRBJ1-2, with 8 bases that match TRBD1. From germline, CDR1 is SGHDT and CDR2 YYEEEE. This CDR3 spans 15 amino acids. The V gene end was trimmed by 5 bases and the J gene end by 4 bases; junction bases not matched to a gene: 10. The CDR3 DNA sequence: TGTGCCAGCAGTGAACCCAGGGGGCCCTCCTATGGCTACACCTTC. This sequence encodes CASSEPRGPSYGYTF.

The CDR3 nucleotides are TGTGCCAGCAGCTCCCCCTACCACCCGACAGATACGCAGTATTTT. It translates to CASSSPYHPTDTQYF. The J gene is TRBJ2-3, the V gene TRBV7-8, with unresolved D. V lost 4 bases and J lost 3, with 14 bases in between. CDR3 length equals 15 residues. Germline assignment: CDR1 SGHVS and CDR2 FQNEAQ.

The chain is built from TRBV7-3 and TRBJ2-3; 8 nucleotides line up with TRBD2. Germline V CDR1 and CDR2: SGHTA, FQGTGA. V lost 5 bases and J lost 1; bases outside the gene matches: 2. The CDR3 runs to 14 residues. The CDR3 is CASSPTSGTDTQYF. CDR3 sequence (DNA): TGTGCCAGCAGCCCGACTAGCGGCACAGATACGCAGTATTTT.

The chain combines TRBV19 with TRBJ2-5; weak D call: TRBD1 (6 bases). Looked up from germline, CDR1 is LNHDA and CDR2 is SQIVND (reference sequence). This CDR3 has 14 amino acids. Between the trimmed V and J ends, which lost 6 bases and 2 bases, there was a span of 13 bases. The CDR3 region is CASSLQGWQETQYF. As DNA, the CDR3 is TGTGCCAGTAGCCTACAGGGATGGCAAGAGACCCAGTACTTC.

The chain has TRBV7-9 and TRBJ1-5; weak D call: TRBD1 (5 bases). Looked up from germline, CDR1 is SEHNR and CDR2 is FQNEAQ (reference sequence). The CDR3 has 14 amino acids. With 4 bases removed from V and 4 bases from J, the gap between germline ends came to 11 bases. CDR3 sequence: CASSSRGRNQPQHF. CDR3 DNA sequence: TGTGCCAGCAGCTCAAGGGGCAGAAATCAGCCCCAGCATTTT.

This clonotype was counted a few times. The gene calls are TRBV29-1 and TRBJ2-7; 10 bases map to TRBD2. CDR3 size: 14 residues. Germline V gives CDR1 SQVTM, CDR2 ANQGSEA. With 4 bases clipped from V and 4 bases from J, the junction kept 7 bases outside the gene matches. CDR3 residues: CSVAATSGTYEQYF. The CDR3 nucleotides are TGCAGCGTTGCGGCTACTAGCGGGACATACGAGCAGTACTTC.

The chain is built from TRBV7-9 and TRBJ1-1, with D maybe TRBD1 (5 bases). This CDR3 is built from 13 residues. Germline V CDR1 and CDR2: SEHNR, FQNEAQ (reference sequence). The germline V and J ends were trimmed by 6 bases and 4 bases, with 12 bases remaining between them. This CDR3 is CASSPRVFTEAFF. Written as DNA, the CDR3 is TGTGCCAGCAGTCCCAGGGTATTCACTGAAGCTTTCTTT.

V usage is TRBV19 and J usage is TRBJ1-2, with D possibly matching TRBD1 (6 bases). CDR3 length: 15 residues. Trimming removed 7 bases at V and 4 bases at J, with 19 bases between. Germline CDR1 and CDR2: LNHDA and SQIVND (reference sequence). CDR3 region: CASTPSAGAGYGYTF. The CDR3 bases are TGTGCCAGTACCCCTTCGGCAGGGGCAGGCTATGGCTACACCTTC.

This clonotype was detected once. V and J are TRBV28 and TRBJ2-1; TRBD2 matches at 8 bases. The CDR3 contains 15 residues. The junction had 6 bases not matched to a gene; V was cut back by 7 bases and J by 1 base. The germline V gene encodes CDR1 MDHEN and CDR2 SYDVKM. CDR3 residues: CASNLAGTSYNEQFF. The CDR3 region has the DNA TGTGCCAGCAACTTAGCGGGAACATCCTACAATGAGCAGTTCTTC.

The chain is built from TRBV30 and TRBJ1-1; D is uncertain. The length of the CDR3 is 14 residues. Germline assignment: CDR1 GTSNPN and CDR2 SVGIG (reference sequence). The V end lost 0 bases, the J end lost 2 bases, and 10 bases lay between the germline ends. The CDR3 protein is CAWSVGQINTEAFF. In DNA form, the CDR3 reads TGTGCCTGGAGTGTAGGGCAGATCAACACTGAAGCTTTCTTT. The full variable domain, in which reference TRBV30 and TRBJ1-1 provide the parts outside the CDR3, is SQTIHQWPATLVQPVGSPLSLECTVEGTSNPNLYWYRQAAGRGLQLLFYSVGIGQISSEVPQNLSASRPQDRQFILSSKKLLLSDSGFYLCAWSVGQINTEAFFGQGTRLTVV.

The chain recombines TRBV6-6 with TRBJ2-5; weak D call: TRBD1 (6 bases). V was shortened by 2 bases and J by 1 base, with 8 bases between the two germline ends. From germline, CDR1 is MNHNY and CDR2 SVGAGI (reference sequence). This CDR3 contains 14 residues. CDR3 amino acids: CASSYTGSQETQYF. CDR3 bases: TGTGCCAGCAGTTACACAGGGTCCCAAGAGACCCAGTACTTC.

The chain couples TRBV7-2 to TRBJ1-1; weak D call: TRBD1 (5 bases). Between the trimmed V and J ends, which lost 5 bases and 9 bases, there was a span of 13 bases. The germline V gene encodes CDR1 SGHTA and CDR2 FQGNSA. The CDR3 sequence is 12 residues long. CDR3 sequence reads: CASSRDRLQAFF. The CDR3 DNA is TGTGCCAGCAGCCGCGACAGACTTCAAGCTTTCTTT.

This chain links TRBV7-8 with TRBJ2-3; D not certain. The CDR3 has 12 amino acids. Deletions cut 2 bases from V and 7 bases from J, with 7 bases between. Germline V gene lookup returns CDR1 SGHVS and CDR2 FQNEAQ. CDR3 region: CASSLRSYTQYF. CDR3 nucleotides: TGTGCCAGCAGCTTAAGGAGTTATACGCAGTATTTT.

This sequence joins TRBV6-1 and TRBJ2-2; D might be TRBD1 (5 bases). Trimming took 6 bases from V and 4 from J, leaving 15 bases between them. Germline V gene lookup returns CDR1 MNHNS and CDR2 SASEGT. This CDR3 is 15 amino acids long. The CDR3 coding sequence is TGTGCCAGCAGCCCCCCAGGGCGAACCACCGGGGAGCTGTTTTTT. It yields the protein CASSPPGRTTGELFF.

The chain couples TRBV18 to TRBJ2-3, with D tentatively TRBD1 (6 bases). CDR1 KGHSH and CDR2 LQKENI come from the germline V gene. Trimming took off 5 bases at V and 2 bases at J, with 11 bases between the two ends. This CDR3 comprises 14 residues. The CDR3 loop reads CASSSGAITDTQYF. The CDR3 DNA sequence: TGTGCCAGCTCATCAGGGGCGATCACAGATACGCAGTATTTT.

The sample holds one count of this clonotype. The V and J genes are TRBV11-3 and TRBJ2-1; tentatively, D is TRBD1 (6 bases). This CDR3 contains 15 residues. The germline V gene has CDR1 SGHNT and CDR2 YENEEA. Deletions cut 6 bases from V and 1 base from J, with 13 bases between. The CDR3 DNA reads TGTGCCAGCAGACCTACGAGGGGGTCCTACAATGAGCAGTTCTTC. Translated: CASRPTRGSYNEQFF.